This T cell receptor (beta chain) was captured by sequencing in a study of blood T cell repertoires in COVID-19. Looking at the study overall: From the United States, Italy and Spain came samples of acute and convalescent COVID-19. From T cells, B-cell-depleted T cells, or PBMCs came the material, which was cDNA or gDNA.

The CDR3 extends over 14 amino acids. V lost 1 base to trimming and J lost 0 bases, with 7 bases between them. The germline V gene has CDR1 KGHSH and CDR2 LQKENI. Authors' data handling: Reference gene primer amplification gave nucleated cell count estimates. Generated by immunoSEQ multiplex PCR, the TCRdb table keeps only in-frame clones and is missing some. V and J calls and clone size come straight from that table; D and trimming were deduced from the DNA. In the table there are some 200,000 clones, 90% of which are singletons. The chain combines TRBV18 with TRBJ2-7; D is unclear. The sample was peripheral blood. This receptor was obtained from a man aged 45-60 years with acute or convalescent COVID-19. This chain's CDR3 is CASSPLTDSYEQYF. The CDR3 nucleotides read TGTGCCAGCTCACCACTTACAGACTCCTACGAGCAGTACTTC.